This TCR beta chain was observed in a study of blood T cells in healthy people across ages. There are 12 residues in the CDR3. V dropped 5 bases and J dropped 5; count of bases not matched to a gene: 5. The germline gives CDR1 DFQATT, CDR2 SNEGSKA (reference sequence). The use of a sample-barcoded 5' primer and a J-beta primer mix characterized a second PCR of roughly 6 to 11 cycles. Each TCR beta cDNA got a 12-nucleotide random molecular identifier. TCRdb redid the calling of the 5' RACE reads with MiXCR, one entry per CDR3 protein. The sample consists of 500,000 to 650,000 distinct CDR3 sequences, about 28% of them appearing once. This clonotype was seen only once. The data also belong to a second study, concerning T cells of mothers and their children.

The V and J genes are TRBV20-1 and TRBJ2-7; 8 nucleotides agree with TRBD1. Sequencing was carried out using blood. The source of this sequence is a boy aged 2 to 10 in good health. The CDR3 is CSASLDRDEQYF. CDR3 sequence (DNA): TGCAGTGCTTCATTGGACAGGGACGAGCAGTACTTC.